The next 12 T cell receptor beta chains were all read from a single sample in a study of blood T cell repertoires in COVID-19. Only in-frame clones appear in the TCRdb table, and some are missing; sequencing was by immunoSEQ multiplex PCR. This sample yields a few hundred thousand clones, of which around 87% are seen a single time; 1% belongs to the top ten. Source material: PBMCs or T cells enriched from blood (not recorded which). The receptors shown here come from a man aged 18 to 29 who had recovered from COVID-19.

J is TRBJ2-5 and V is TRBV29-1, with 10 bases lining up with TRBD1. The V gene's germline CDR1 is SQVTM and CDR2 ANQGSEA. V shed 4 bases, J shed 3 bases, and the junction held 8 bases outside the gene matches. The CDR3 length is 15 residues. The CDR3 sequence: CSVGGQGVRKETQYF. The CDR3 DNA reads as TGCAGCGTTGGAGGACAGGGGGTTCGAAAAGAGACCCAGTACTTC.

The J gene is TRBJ2-2, the V gene TRBV12-3 or TRBV12-4; D unresolved. V lost 8 bases to trimming and J lost 1 base, with 8 bases between them. The CDR3 sequence is 13 residues long. The CDR3, as DNA: TGTGCCAGCCGTGGGCTGAACACCGGGGAGCTGTTTTTT. Translation gives CASRGLNTGELFF.

The chain links TRBV12-5 to TRBJ2-1; unclear D gene. There are 16 residues in the CDR3. Per germline, CDR1 LGHNT and CDR2 FRNRAP. Trimming shortened V by 0 bases and J by 2 bases, and 11 bases separated the two germline ends. CDR3 in DNA: TGTGCTAGTGGTTTGGTATCACGAATAGCCTACAATGAGCAGTTCTTC. Translating it yields CASGLVSRIAYNEQFF.

The chain is built from TRBV5-1 and TRBJ1-3, with 7 bases identical to TRBD1. Germline V gene data show CDR1 as SGHRS and CDR2 as YFSETQ. After removal of 6 bases from V and 4 bases from J, the junction contained 10 bases not matched to a gene. The CDR3 covers 15 residues. CDR3 DNA sequence: TGCGCCAGCACTAAGGAGGGGGCCGCAGGAAACACCATATATTTT. Its protein is CASTKEGAAGNTIYF.

The chain uses TRBV9 and TRBJ2-7; TRBD2 matches 9 bases. Germline CDR1 is SGDLS and CDR2 is YYNGEE. The V segment lost 2 bases and the J segment 6 bases; nucleotides outside the gene matches: 6. This CDR3 is 14 amino acids long. The CDR3 spells CASSVGTSRGEQYF. In DNA form, the CDR3 reads TGTGCCAGCAGCGTTGGGACTAGCAGGGGCGAGCAGTACTTC.

The chain joins TRBV5-4 to TRBJ1-1, with 7 bases that match TRBD1. The V gene end was trimmed by 4 bases and the J gene end by 1 base; junction bases not matched to a gene: 7. This CDR3 contains 15 residues. Germline CDR1 SGHNT, CDR2 YYREEE (reference sequence). The CDR3 DNA reads as TGTGCCAGCAGCGCACGGACAGGAAAGAACACTGAAGCTTTCTTT. Translating it yields CASSARTGKNTEAFF. Based on the CDR3 plus reference TRBV5-4 and TRBJ1-1, the full variable domain is ETGVTQSPTHLIKTRGQQVTLRCSSQSGHNTVSWYQQALGQGPQFIFQYYREEENGRGNFPPRFSGLQFPNYSSELNVNALELDDSALYLCASSARTGKNTEAFFGQGTRLTVV.

The sample holds one count of this clone. The chain uses TRBV24-1 and TRBJ1-2, with 11 positions matching TRBD1. Germline V gene lookup returns CDR1 KGHDR and CDR2 SFDVKD. The CDR3 length is 19 residues. The V segment lost 7 bases and the J segment 2 bases; nucleotides outside the gene matches: 17. The chain's CDR3 is CATRDGQGARVALNYGYTF. CDR3 nucleotides: TGTGCCACCAGAGACGGACAGGGGGCGCGGGTGGCTTTAAACTATGGCTACACCTTC.

The rearrangement uses TRBV11-3 and TRBJ2-1; no definite D call. Trimming shortened V by 2 bases and J by 0 bases, and 8 bases separated the two germline ends. This CDR3 has 15 amino acids. Germline V gene lookup returns CDR1 SGHNT and CDR2 YENEEA. The chain's CDR3 is CASSLTKSSYNEQFF. DNA of the CDR3: TGTGCCAGCAGCTTAACCAAGAGCTCCTACAATGAGCAGTTCTTC.

The chain joins TRBV7-8 to TRBJ2-1; 15 positions match TRBD2. From germline, CDR1 is SGHVS and CDR2 FQNEAQ. Trimming took 1 base from V and 8 from J; bases not matched to a gene: 12. The CDR3 extends over 19 amino acids. The CDR3 loop reads CASSLVWTSGGVWAHEQFF. The CDR3 DNA is TGTGCCAGCAGCTTAGTTTGGACTAGCGGGGGGGTCTGGGCCCATGAGCAGTTCTTC. Drawing the rest from reference TRBV7-8 and TRBJ2-1, the complete variable domain is GAGVSQSPRYKVAKRGQDVALRCDPISGHVSLFWYQQALGQGPEFLTYFQNEAQLDKSGLPSDRFFAERPEGSVSTLKIQRTQQEDSAVYLCASSLVWTSGGVWAHEQFFGPGTRLTVL.

This chain connects TRBV28 to TRBJ1-2; TRBD1 might be the D (6 bases). V lost 5 bases and J 6 bases, leaving 13 bases between the germline ends. There are 13 residues in the CDR3. Looked up from germline, CDR1 is MDHEN and CDR2 is SYDVKM. The CDR3 coding sequence is TGTGCCAGCAGTCCCGGGACATCGAATGGCTACACCTTC. It codes for CASSPGTSNGYTF.

V and J are TRBV28 and TRBJ1-5, with 11 nucleotides matching TRBD1. CDR3 length: 17 amino acids. Germline CDR1 is MDHEN and CDR2 is SYDVKM. V lost 4 bases, J lost 2 bases, and 7 bases stayed unmatched. This CDR3 reads CASSWRTGGRGNQPQHF. CDR3 in DNA: TGTGCCAGCAGTTGGCGGACAGGGGGCCGGGGCAATCAGCCCCAGCATTTT.

The V gene is TRBV19, the J gene TRBJ1-4; D might be TRBD1 (6 bases). Germline lookup yields CDR1 LNHDA and CDR2 SQIVND (reference sequence). The V end was cut by 5 bases, the J end by 7 bases, with 17 bases between. The CDR3 extends over 15 amino acids. The CDR3 region is CASSLGAERIEKLFF. DNA for the CDR3: TGTGCCAGTAGTCTGGGGGCAGAAAGGATTGAAAAACTGTTTTTT.